This T cell receptor beta chain was captured by sequencing in a study of blood T cell repertoires in COVID-19. As for the study in general: In each case, the material was cDNA or gDNA derived from T cells, B-cell-depleted T cells, or PBMCs.

This CDR3 has 14 residues. V gave up 4 bases and J gave up 0 bases, with 4 bases separating them. Germline CDR1 MNHEY, CDR2 SMNVEV (reference sequence). Per the authors' pipeline: Nucleated cell counts were estimated from reference gene primer amplification. The assay was immunoSEQ multiplex PCR, and TCRdb's table has in-frame clones only and misses some. V and J calls and clone size are as listed in that table; D and trimming were resolved from the DNA. Of under 350,000 clones listed, about 85% are singletons. This clonotype was sampled from a man aged 18 to 35 with active or convalescent COVID-19. The sequenced sample consisted of peripheral blood. The V and J genes are TRBV27 and TRBJ2-6; D call uncertain. The CDR3, as DNA: TGTGCCAGCAGTTCCCTCTCTGGGGCCAACGTCCTGACTTTC. Amino acids: CASSSLSGANVLTF.